Sequencing of this T cell receptor beta chain was carried out in a study of OX40 agonist ivuxolimab in advanced cancers. In the study overall: Patients undergoing dose escalation presented with hepatocellular carcinoma, melanoma, renal cell or head and neck cancer.

The CDR3 runs 17 residues. With V trimmed by 1 base and J by 0 bases, 3 bases remained unmatched. Germline values: CDR1 SGDLS, CDR2 YYNGEE. Sequencing used immunoSEQ multiplex PCR; TCRdb keeps in-frame clones, though not all of them. The sample includes 45,000 to 50,000 clones, 79% of them seen just once. The chain couples TRBV9 to TRBJ2-6; TRBD2 agrees at 8 bases. The sample in question was CD4+ or CD8+ T cells sorted from blood, obtained in a trial of the OX40 agonist ivuxolimab. The clonotype was recovered from an adult with an advanced solid tumor such as melanoma, head and neck, liver or kidney cancer. The CDR3, as DNA: TGTGCCAGCAGCGTATTAGCGGGAATCTCTGGGGCCAACGTCCTGACTTTC. Protein sequence: CASSVLAGISGANVLTF.